The 22 T cell receptor beta chains below come from one sample, sequenced in a study of cytomegalovirus exposure and HLA in healthy donors. Libraries were prepared by immunoSEQ multiplex PCR; TCRdb keeps only in-frame clonotypes and omits some of them. Among about 180,000 clones, about 89% were seen once, and the ten largest hold less than 3%. The sequencing input was PBMCs. The receptors come from a man between 18 and 35 years old in good health and CMV-seropositive.

This clone appeared a few times. The genes are TRBV2 and TRBJ1-5, with 8 bases aligning to TRBD1. Germline CDR1 SNHLY, CDR2 FYNNEI. The trim removed 6 bases at V and 8 bases at J, leaving 9 bases unmatched. The length of the CDR3 is 14 residues. The CDR3 bases are TGTGCCAGCAGCCCGGGACAGGCAATCAAGCCCCAGCATTTT. Its protein is CASSPGQAIKPQHF.

V usage is TRBV27 and J usage is TRBJ2-1; 14 nucleotides align to TRBD2. J gave up 9 bases and V 5 bases, and 12 bases lay outside the gene matches. This CDR3 contains 17 residues. Germline-derived CDR1 and CDR2 are MNHEY and SMNVEV (reference sequence). The CDR3, as DNA: TGTGCCAGCAGTGACACCCCGGGACTAGCGGGAGCGACTGAGCAGTTCTTC. It translates to CASSDTPGLAGATEQFF.

This chain links TRBV2 with TRBJ2-2, with TRBD1 matching over 8 bases. The CDR3 loop spans 13 amino acids. V shed 10 bases and J 6 bases; nucleotides not matched to a gene: 7. CDR1 and CDR2 (germline): SNHLY, FYNNEI. DNA for the CDR3: TGTGCCACCATGGACAGGGACGCCGGGGAGCTGTTTTTT. This gives the protein CATMDRDAGELFF.

The chain couples TRBV27 to TRBJ2-1, with D possibly matching TRBD2 (6 bases). V was pared by 10 bases and J by 7 bases, with 17 bases between. This CDR3 spans 13 amino acids. Germline CDR1 reads MNHEY; CDR2 reads SMNVEV (reference sequence). The CDR3 here is CATTAGSRNEQFF. Here the CDR3 DNA reads TGTGCCACTACGGCCGGGAGTAGGAATGAGCAGTTCTTC.

V is TRBV19 and J is TRBJ1-4; 8 bases align to TRBD1. CDR1 and CDR2 (germline): LNHDA, SQIVND (reference sequence). This CDR3 is built from 13 residues. J gave up 10 bases and V 6 bases, and 7 bases lay outside the gene matches. The DNA of the CDR3 is TGTGCCAGTAGCTCGGACAGGGAAGTAAAACTGTTTTTT. Protein sequence: CASSSDREVKLFF.

This chain links TRBV7-8 with TRBJ2-2, with 7 bases lining up with TRBD2. Germline CDR1 and CDR2: SGHVS and FQNEAQ. This CDR3 is built from 17 residues. The junction had 13 bases not matched to a gene; V was cut back by 2 bases and J by 7 bases. CDR3 sequence: CASSLFAGVEVGGELFF. DNA for the CDR3: TGTGCCAGCAGCTTATTTGCGGGGGTAGAGGTGGGCGGGGAGCTGTTTTTT.

The rearrangement uses TRBV5-1 and TRBJ2-7; 8 bases fit TRBD2. This CDR3 comprises 15 residues. Germline assignment: CDR1 SGHRS and CDR2 YFSETQ. V shed 0 bases and J 6 bases; nucleotides not matched to a gene: 8. CDR3 sequence reads: CASSLVDGRASEQYF. In DNA form, the CDR3 reads TGCGCCAGCAGCTTGGTTGACGGGAGGGCCTCCGAGCAGTACTTC.

The chain is built from TRBV5-1 and TRBJ2-7; TRBD2 matches at 7 bases. V trimming: 4 bases; J trimming: 4 bases; junction bases outside the gene matches: 14. Germline lookup yields CDR1 SGHRS and CDR2 YFSETQ. The CDR3 is 16 residues long. The CDR3 DNA reads TGCGCCAGCAGCGAGACCCGGGGGGAGCCTTGGTACGAGCAGTACTTC. Encoded protein: CASSETRGEPWYEQYF. Full variable domain (outside the CDR3, taken from reference TRBV5-1 and TRBJ2-7): KAGVTQTPRYLIKTRGQQVTLSCSPISGHRSVSWYQQTPGQGLQFLFEYFSETQRNKGNFPGRFSGRQFSNSRSEMNVSTLELGDSALYLCASSETRGEPWYEQYFGPGTRLTVT.

The rearrangement joins TRBV2 to TRBJ1-2; D uncertain. The CDR3 sequence is 13 residues long. Germline V lookup: CDR1 SNHLY, CDR2 FYNNEI. The germline V and J ends were trimmed by 4 bases and 6 bases, with 12 bases remaining between them. The CDR3 loop reads CASSGEIGDGYTF. The CDR3 DNA reads as TGTGCCAGCAGTGGGGAGATCGGGGATGGCTACACCTTC.

The chain combines TRBV7-2 with TRBJ1-2; unclear D gene. Trimming pared 4 bases from V and 7 bases from J, leaving 16 bases between. The CDR3 contains 14 residues. Germline V CDR1 and CDR2: SGHTA, FQGNSA. CDR3 DNA sequence: TGTGCCAGCAGCTCGAAACCCGGGGTTTCTGGCTACACCTTC. Its protein is CASSSKPGVSGYTF. The full variable domain, in which reference TRBV7-2 and TRBJ1-2 provide the parts outside the CDR3, is GAGVSQSPSNKVTEKGKDVELRCDPISGHTALYWYRQSLGQGLEFLIYFQGNSAPDKSGLPSDRFSAERTGGSVSTLTIQRTQQEDSAVYLCASSSKPGVSGYTFGSGTRLTVV.

The chain uses TRBV28 and TRBJ1-2, with unresolved D. The V gene's germline CDR1 is MDHEN and CDR2 SYDVKM. CDR3 length: 12 residues. Deletions cut 2 bases from V and 4 bases from J, with 5 bases between. Written as DNA, the CDR3 is TGTGCCAGCAGTTTACTAGCCTATGGCTACACCTTC. Encoded protein: CASSLLAYGYTF.

V usage is TRBV27 and J usage is TRBJ2-3, with D possibly matching TRBD2 (6 bases). Deletions cut 2 bases from V and 0 bases from J, with 15 bases between. This CDR3 is 17 amino acids long. The germline CDR1 and CDR2 sequences are MNHEY and SMNVEV (reference sequence). The CDR3 sequence is CASSLGSRGASTDTQYF. The CDR3 nucleotides are TGTGCCAGCAGTTTAGGTTCGCGGGGCGCTAGCACAGATACGCAGTATTTT.

The chain joins TRBV9 to TRBJ1-1; D remains unclear. V gave up 4 bases and J gave up 1 base, with 11 bases separating them. The germline V gene has CDR1 SGDLS and CDR2 YYNGEE. This CDR3 is 14 amino acids long. CDR3 DNA: TGTGCCAGCAGCCCACACCGGGGGAACACTGAAGCTTTCTTT. Its protein is CASSPHRGNTEAFF.

This rearrangement joins TRBV5-1 to TRBJ2-5; TRBD2 agrees at 10 bases. Looked up from germline, CDR1 is SGHRS and CDR2 is YFSETQ. The V and J ends lost 4 bases and 1 base, in that order; junction bases with no gene match: 7. The CDR3 spans 16 residues. The CDR3 loop reads CASSLGLADIQETQYF. CDR3 nucleotides: TGCGCCAGCAGCCTAGGACTAGCGGATATCCAAGAGACCCAGTACTTC.

The V and J genes are TRBV6-5 and TRBJ2-7; D gene ambiguous. Germline loops: CDR1 MNHEY, CDR2 SVGAGI. Trimming removed 0 bases from V and 4 bases from J, with 10 bases in between. This CDR3 spans 14 amino acids. The CDR3 sequence: CASSYSNRVYEQYF. CDR3 bases: TGTGCCAGCAGTTACTCGAATCGGGTTTACGAGCAGTACTTC.

The chain has TRBV19 and TRBJ2-3; D possibly corresponds to TRBD2 (6 bases). CDR1 and CDR2 (germline): LNHDA, SQIVND (reference sequence). This CDR3 has 13 amino acids. Trimming removed 1 base at V and 4 bases at J, with 6 bases between. The CDR3: CASSIGLADTQYF. The CDR3 nucleotides read TGTGCCAGTAGTATAGGACTAGCAGATACGCAGTATTTT.

The gene calls are TRBV5-5 and TRBJ1-5, with 8 bases identical to TRBD1. V was clipped by 4 bases and J by 5 bases; unmatched bases: 8. The CDR3 loop spans 15 amino acids. CDR1 is SGHKS and CDR2 is YYEKEE in the germline V gene (reference sequence). CDR3 loop: CASSLRGQVDQPQHF. The CDR3 nucleotides are TGTGCCAGCAGCCTCCGGGGACAGGTAGATCAGCCCCAGCATTTT.

The chain employs TRBV18 and TRBJ1-5; D remains ambiguous. Germline values: CDR1 KGHSH, CDR2 LQKENI. V was trimmed by 2 bases and J by 1 base, leaving 9 bases between them. This CDR3 comprises 15 residues. CDR3 in DNA: TGTGCCAGCTCACCAGGGGAGAGGAGCAATCAGCCCCAGCATTTT. Residues: CASSPGERSNQPQHF. The full variable domain, rest sourced from reference TRBV18 and TRBJ1-5, is NAGVMQNPRHLVRRRGQEARLRCSPMKGHSHVYWYRQLPEEGLKFMVYLQKENIIDESGMPKERFSAEFPKEGPSILRIQQVVRGDSAAYFCASSPGERSNQPQHFGDGTRLSIL.

The chain uses TRBV15 and TRBJ2-3, with 9 nucleotides matching TRBD2. The V gene end was trimmed by 5 bases and the J gene end by 0 bases; junction bases not matched to a gene: 6. The CDR3 spans 16 residues. Germline V lookup: CDR1 LNHNV, CDR2 YYDKDF (reference sequence). This CDR3 is CATSGGAGGSTDTQYF. The CDR3 bases are TGTGCCACCAGCGGAGGAGCGGGGGGCAGCACAGATACGCAGTATTTT.

The chain recombines TRBV27 with TRBJ1-2; TRBD1 is a possible D gene (6 bases). From germline, CDR1 is MNHEY and CDR2 SMNVEV (reference sequence). The CDR3 spans 15 residues. V dropped 10 bases and J dropped 3 bases, with 21 bases sitting between them. The CDR3 bases are TGTGCCACCTCCCCGCAAGCTACAGGGCACTATGGCTACACCTTC. Translating it yields CATSPQATGHYGYTF.

The chain recombines TRBV6-4 with TRBJ2-1, with a weak D call TRBD2 (6 bases). CDR1 is MRHNA, CDR2 SNTAGT, per germline. V lost 0 bases to trimming and J lost 7 bases, with 10 bases between them. This CDR3 has 14 amino acids. Here the CDR3 DNA reads TGTGCCAGCAGTGACTCAGCCGGGACTAATGAGCAGTTCTTC. Protein: CASSDSAGTNEQFF.

V usage is TRBV28 and J usage is TRBJ2-1; 15 bases are a match to TRBD2. The junction had 14 bases not matched to a gene; V was cut back by 5 bases and J by 0 bases. The V gene's germline CDR1 is MDHEN and CDR2 SYDVKM. The CDR3 runs to 21 residues. CDR3 sequence: CASSEDRGLAGGPGSYNEQFF. The CDR3, as DNA: TGTGCCAGCAGTGAGGATCGCGGACTAGCGGGAGGGCCCGGCTCCTACAATGAGCAGTTCTTC.